Listed here are 10 T cell receptor beta chains from one sample, sequenced in a study of T-cell memory formation after mild COVID-19. TCRdb recomputed calls from the 5' RACE reads with MiXCR, one row per CDR3 protein. The sample shows 110,000 to 150,000 distinct CDR3 sequences, around 15% of them seen only once. Sequencing was performed on PBMCs or a T cell subset sorted from them (not recorded which). The receptors derive from an adult woman who had mild COVID-19 (a few samples of this study predate the infection). Cell type and time point are not known.

This clonotype was detected a few times. V gene TRBV12-3 or TRBV12-4 combines with J gene TRBJ2-7, with TRBD2 matching over 10 bases. This CDR3 contains 16 residues. The J segment lost 5 bases and the V segment lost 1 base, leaving 8 bases of the junction unmatched. CDR3 nucleotides: TGTGCCAGCAGTTTAGGGACTAGCGGACCCCGCGACGAGCAGTACTTC. Its protein product is CASSLGTSGPRDEQYF.

This clonotype was picked up a small number of times. The gene calls are TRBV9 and TRBJ2-1; D might be TRBD2 (6 bases). Germline values: CDR1 SGDLS, CDR2 YYNGEE. Trimming stripped 7 bases from V and 3 bases from J, with 20 bases between. This CDR3 comprises 16 residues. CDR3 nucleotides: TGTGCCAGCCGCCCTGCGGGGTCCCCAGACTACAATGAGCAGTTCTTC. This codes for CASRPAGSPDYNEQFF.

The sample holds a few counts of this clonotype. The chain uses TRBV5-1 and TRBJ1-1; TRBD1 agrees at 8 bases. The germline V gene has CDR1 SGHRS and CDR2 YFSETQ. Trimming cost V 4 bases and J 1 base; bases outside gene matches: 3. The CDR3 has 14 residues. The CDR3 DNA reads as TGCGCCAGCAGCACGGGACAGGAGAACACTGAAGCTTTCTTT. It translates to CASSTGQENTEAFF.

J is TRBJ1-1 and V is TRBV18; a possible D gene is TRBD1 (5 bases). This CDR3 is 15 amino acids long. V dropped 5 bases and J dropped 0 bases, with 13 bases sitting between them. Per germline, CDR1 KGHSH and CDR2 LQKENI. DNA for the CDR3: TGTGCCAGCTCAACCTGGGGCGATGTGAACACTGAAGCTTTCTTT. It encodes CASSTWGDVNTEAFF.

The chain carries TRBV6-5 and TRBJ2-7, with a possible D match to TRBD2 (5 bases). Germline V lookup: CDR1 MNHEY, CDR2 SVGAGI. Between the trimmed V and J ends, which lost 7 bases and 0 bases, there was a span of 13 bases. The CDR3 totals 14 residues. CDR3 sequence: CASTVGIDSYEQYF. In DNA, the CDR3 is TGTGCCAGCACTGTCGGGATCGACTCCTACGAGCAGTACTTC.

The chain couples TRBV7-8 to TRBJ2-3, with D possibly being TRBD2 (6 bases). The CDR3 consists of 15 residues. Germline V lookup: CDR1 SGHVS, CDR2 FQNEAQ. With 1 base removed from V and 2 bases from J, the gap between germline ends came to 10 bases. CDR3 DNA sequence: TGTGCCAGCAGCTTAGAAGGACTAATCACAGATACGCAGTATTTT. Amino acids: CASSLEGLITDTQYF.

This clonotype was seen more than once but under ten times. This chain connects TRBV30 to TRBJ2-2; D gene uncertain. With 0 bases removed from V and 5 bases from J, the gap between germline ends came to 7 bases. This CDR3 contains 13 residues. The germline gives CDR1 GTSNPN, CDR2 SVGIG (reference sequence). The CDR3 protein is CAWSVAGTGELFF. Here the CDR3 DNA reads TGTGCCTGGAGTGTAGCCGGGACCGGGGAGCTGTTTTTT.

This chain joins TRBV5-1 and TRBJ2-2; TRBD2 matches 13 bases. The CDR3 extends over 18 amino acids. Trimming cost V 3 bases and J 1 base; bases outside gene matches: 6. CDR1 and CDR2 (germline): SGHRS, YFSETQ. The CDR3 DNA is TGCGCCAGCAGCTCGGGACTAGCGGGGCCGTTGAACACCGGGGAGCTGTTTTTT. It encodes CASSSGLAGPLNTGELFF.

This clonotype was recorded many times. The CDR3 bases are TGTGCCAGCAGTTACTCGACAGCAGATTCCTACGAGCAGTACTTC. This translates into CASSYSTADSYEQYF. This chain joins TRBV6-6 and TRBJ2-7; D perhaps matches TRBD1 (5 bases). Germline V lookup: CDR1 MNHNY, CDR2 SVGAGI (reference sequence). The CDR3 contains 15 residues. V was cut by 0 bases and J by 1 base, with 10 bases left in between.

The chain couples TRBV4-1 to TRBJ2-5; D possibly uses TRBD1 or TRBD2 (5 bases each). V dropped 8 bases and J dropped 1 base, with 20 bases sitting between them. This CDR3 contains 16 residues. Germline CDR1 is MGHRA and CDR2 is YSYEKL. For the CDR3, the DNA is TGCGCCAGCCACCCCGGGACGGCCCTACCCCAAGAGACCCAGTACTTC. Its protein is CASHPGTALPQETQYF.